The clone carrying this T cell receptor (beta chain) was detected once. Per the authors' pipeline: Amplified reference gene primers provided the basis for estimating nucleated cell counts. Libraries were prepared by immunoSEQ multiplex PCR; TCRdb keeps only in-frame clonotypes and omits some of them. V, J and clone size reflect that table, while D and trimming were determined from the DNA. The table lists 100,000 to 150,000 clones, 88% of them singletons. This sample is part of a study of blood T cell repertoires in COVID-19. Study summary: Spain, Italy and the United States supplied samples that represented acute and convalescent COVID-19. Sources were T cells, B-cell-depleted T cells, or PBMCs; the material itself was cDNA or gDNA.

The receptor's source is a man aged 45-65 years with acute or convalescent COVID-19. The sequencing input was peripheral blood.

The CDR3 here is CASSPPGDYGYTF. The CDR3 DNA sequence: TGTGCCAGCAGCCCGCCCGGGGACTATGGCTACACCTTC. This chain links TRBV7-2 with TRBJ1-2; no reliable D call. CDR1 and CDR2 (germline): SGHTA, FQGNSA. V was pared by 5 bases and J by 3 bases, with 10 bases between. This CDR3 is built from 13 residues.